This TCR beta chain appears in the sequencing data of a study of OX40 agonist ivuxolimab in advanced cancers. Study-wide results and limits: Expanded clones were, on average, more numerous among CD8+ T cells than CD4+. Doses of 0.1 to 3.0 mg/kg were accompanied by clonal expansion of CD4+ and CD8+ blood T cells by week 6.

CDR3 size: 15 residues. V shed 2 bases and J shed 8 bases, with 18 bases lying between them. In germline, CDR1 is SNHLY, CDR2 FYNNEI. Produced via immunoSEQ multiplex PCR; TCRdb's table is partial and in-frame only. The sample lists roughly 29,000 clones; approximately 91% were seen once. A word on this clone: What it binds is unknown.

Peripheral blood came from all dose cohorts at three timepoints. Sequenced material: CD4+ or CD8+ T cells sorted from blood, taken in a trial of the OX40 agonist ivuxolimab. The V call is TRBV2, the J call TRBJ1-1, with D maybe TRBD1 (5 bases). The receptor's source is an adult with an advanced solid tumor such as melanoma, head and neck, liver or kidney cancer. The CDR3 protein is CASSEFGGRTLEAFF. The CDR3 DNA follows: TGTGCCAGCAGTGAATTTGGGGGGAGAACTTTAGAAGCTTTCTTT.